The rows below give T cell receptor beta chains drawn from one sample of a study of blood T cell repertoires in COVID-19. The table came from immunoSEQ multiplex PCR; TCRdb's copy has only in-frame clones and leaves some out. The sample has about 170,000 clones, 89% seen once. The sample was PBMCs or T cells enriched from blood (not recorded which). Receptor source: a woman in her late teens or twenties who had recovered from COVID-19. Each CDR3 is given with its conserved first and last residue. The order of the fields is clone size, D gene, V gene, J gene, CDR3 DNA, CDR3 protein. D genes are given only for firm matches. Only part of the rows carry a size: once, few, many, or a class if the clone is expanded.

>-|-|TRBV30|TRBJ2-7
TGTGCCTGGAGCAGGTCGGGAACCTACGAGCAGTACTTC
CAWSRSGTYEQYF
>-|-|TRBV4-2|TRBJ2-7
TGTGCCAGCAGCCAAGATCTAGAAAAGACCTACGAGCAGTACTTC
CASSQDLEKTYEQYF
>few|TRBD2|TRBV29-1|TRBJ2-2
TGCAGCGTTAAAAGCGGGAGGCTAGAGAACACCGGGGAGCTGTTTTTT
CSVKSGRLENTGELFF
>-|TRBD2|TRBV6-1|TRBJ2-1
TGTGCCAGCAGTGAAATCTTCACTAGCGGGGAGAATGAGCAGTTCTTC
CASSEIFTSGENEQFF
>-|TRBD1|TRBV27|TRBJ1-2
TGTGCCAGCAGTTTACTCGGGACAGGGGGCCCTACTTTTTATGGCTACACCTTC
CASSLLGTGGPTFYGYTF
>-|TRBD2|TRBV11-2|TRBJ2-7
TGTGCCACTAAGGGACTAGCGGGACCATACGAGCAGTACTTC
CATKGLAGPYEQYF
>once|TRBD1|TRBV4-1|TRBJ1-1
TGCGCCAGCAGCCAAGACGGAGGGACAGGGTTTAGTGAAGCTTTCTTT
CASSQDGGTGFSEAFF
>-|TRBD1|TRBV7-3|TRBJ2-1
TGTGCCAGCAGCTTCCGGACAGGGAGTGGTGAGCAGTTCTTC
CASSFRTGSGEQFF
>-|TRBD1|TRBV7-2|TRBJ1-3
TGTGCCAGCAGCGCAGGGGGCCCTACCTCTGGAAACACCATATATTTT
CASSAGGPTSGNTIYF
>-|-|TRBV7-7|TRBJ1-1
TGTGCTAGCAGCTCATGGAGGTCCCGAAACACTGAAGCTTTCTTT
CASSSWRSRNTEAFF
>-|TRBD2|TRBV5-1|TRBJ2-7
TGCGCCAGCAGCTTGCCCGGGGGGAGTTGGACTTATGAGCAGTACTTC
CASSLPGGSWTYEQYF
>once|-|TRBV6-5|TRBJ2-1
TGTGCCAGCAGTTACTCGAGGCCGACGAACAATGAGCAGTTCTTC
CASSYSRPTNNEQFF
>-|TRBD1|TRBV5-1|TRBJ2-1
TGCGCCAGCAGCTTAGGAGGACAGGCCCCATTGGGGCAGTTCTTC
CASSLGGQAPLGQFF
>-|-|TRBV7-8|TRBJ2-7
TGTGCCAGCAGCAACGCATGGGGCAGCTACGAGCAGTACTTC
CASSNAWGSYEQYF
>few|TRBD2|TRBV5-1|TRBJ2-2
TGCGCCAGCAGCCCCCTGGCTAGCGGGGGGAACACCGGGGAGCTGTTTTTT
CASSPLASGGNTGELFF
>-|TRBD1|TRBV4-2|TRBJ2-5
TGTGCCAGCAGCCTCCCAGGGGGCGAGACCCAGTACTTC
CASSLPGGETQYF
>-|TRBD1|TRBV19|TRBJ2-4
TGTGCCAGTAGGGGGACAGGGTTGAACATTCAGTACTTC
CASRGTGLNIQYF
>-|TRBD2|TRBV10-3|TRBJ2-5
TGTGCCATCAGTGAAGGCGCGGGGGTGGGGGAGACCCAGTACTTC
CAISEGAGVGETQYF
>-|-|TRBV15|TRBJ2-7
TGTGCCACCAGCAGGGCCACCAGCGGGCCCTCCTACGAGCAGTACTTC
CATSRATSGPSYEQYF
>-|TRBD1|TRBV3-1/TRBV3-2|TRBJ1-2
TGTGCCAGCAGCCAAGGAGGACAGGGAGTTTATGGCTACACCTTC
CASSQGGQGVYGYTF
>few|-|TRBV27|TRBJ1-5
TGTGCCAGCAGTTCAACAAGCAATCAGCCCCAGCATTTT
CASSSTSNQPQHF
>-|-|TRBV27|TRBJ2-3
TGTGCCAGTTCCCTCCCCGGGGCAGATACGCAGTATTTT
CASSLPGADTQYF
>-|TRBD2|TRBV5-4|TRBJ2-5
TGTGCCACCCACCCCGGGACTAGCGGGAGGGCTAGGAAGACCCAGTACTTC
CATHPGTSGRARKTQYF
>-|-|TRBV28|TRBJ2-7
TGTGCCAGCAGTTTAAACCCTAGCTCCTACGAGCAGTACTTC
CASSLNPSSYEQYF
>-|TRBD2|TRBV27|TRBJ2-1
TGTGCCAGCGGGACTAGCGGGGGGTACAATGAGCAGTTCTTC
CASGTSGGYNEQFF
>-|-|TRBV20-1|TRBJ2-3
TGCAGTGCCTGGAGGGATACGCAGTATTTT
CSAWRDTQYF
>-|-|TRBV28|TRBJ1-2
TGTGCCAGCAGTCCCCGGTCCTATGGCTACACCTTC
CASSPRSYGYTF
>-|-|TRBV7-9|TRBJ2-1
TGTGCCAGCAGCTTAGTAGCGGATAGCTCCTACAATGAGCAGTTCTTC
CASSLVADSSYNEQFF
>-|TRBD2|TRBV6-5|TRBJ2-1
TGTGCCAGCAGTTACTCGGGATTAGCGGGAGGAGATGAGCAGTTCTTC
CASSYSGLAGGDEQFF
>-|TRBD1|TRBV4-1|TRBJ2-1
TGCGCCAGCAGCCAACCTACCAGGGGGGAGCAGTTCTTC
CASSQPTRGEQFF
>-|TRBD1|TRBV6-6|TRBJ1-1
TGTGCCAGCAGTCCGGGACAGGGGTTGGGCACTGAAGCTTTCTTT
CASSPGQGLGTEAFF